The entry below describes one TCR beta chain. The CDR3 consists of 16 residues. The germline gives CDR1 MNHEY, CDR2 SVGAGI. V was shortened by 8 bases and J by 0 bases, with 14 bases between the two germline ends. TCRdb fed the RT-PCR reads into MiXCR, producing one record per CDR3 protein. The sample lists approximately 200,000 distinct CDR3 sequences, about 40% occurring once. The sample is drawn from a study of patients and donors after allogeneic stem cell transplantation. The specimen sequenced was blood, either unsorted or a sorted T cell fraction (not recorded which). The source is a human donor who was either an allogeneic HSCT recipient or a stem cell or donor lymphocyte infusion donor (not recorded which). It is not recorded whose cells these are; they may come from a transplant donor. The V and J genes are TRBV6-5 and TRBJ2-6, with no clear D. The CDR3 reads CASGTVPSSGANVLTF. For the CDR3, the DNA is TGTGCCAGCGGTACAGTCCCGAGCTCTGGGGCCAACGTCCTGACTTTC.